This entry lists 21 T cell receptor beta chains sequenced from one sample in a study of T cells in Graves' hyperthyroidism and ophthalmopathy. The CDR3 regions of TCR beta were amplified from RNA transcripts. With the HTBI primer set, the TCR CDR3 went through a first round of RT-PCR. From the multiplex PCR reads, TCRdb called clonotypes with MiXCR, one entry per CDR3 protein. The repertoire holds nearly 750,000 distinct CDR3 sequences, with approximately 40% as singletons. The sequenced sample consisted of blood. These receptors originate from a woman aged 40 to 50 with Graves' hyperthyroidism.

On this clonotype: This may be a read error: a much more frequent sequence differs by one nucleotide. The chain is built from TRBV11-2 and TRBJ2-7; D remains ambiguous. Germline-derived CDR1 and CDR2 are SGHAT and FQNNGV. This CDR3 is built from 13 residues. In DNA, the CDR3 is TGTGCCGGCAGTCCCGTGAAGGGCAACGAGCAGTACTTC. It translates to CAGSPVKGNEQYF.

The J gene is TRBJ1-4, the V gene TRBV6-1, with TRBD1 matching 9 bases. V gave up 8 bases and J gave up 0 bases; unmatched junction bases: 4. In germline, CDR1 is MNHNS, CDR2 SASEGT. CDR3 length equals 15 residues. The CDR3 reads CASERQGATNEKLFF. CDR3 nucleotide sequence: TGTGCCAGCGAGAGACAGGGGGCAACTAATGAAAAACTGTTTTTT.

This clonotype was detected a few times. CDR3 sequence: CASSLEAGGGQPQHF. The DNA for the CDR3 is TGTGCCAGCAGCTTAGAGGCAGGGGGCGGTCAGCCCCAGCATTTT. The rearrangement uses TRBV7-2 and TRBJ1-5, with 8 bases lining up with TRBD1. Germline V gene sequence: CDR1 SGHTA, CDR2 FQGNSA. Trimming cost V 1 base and J 6 bases; bases outside gene matches: 5. This CDR3 region has 15 residues. Based on the CDR3 plus reference TRBV7-2 and TRBJ1-5, the full variable domain is GAGVSQSPSNKVTEKGKDVELRCDPISGHTALYWYRQSLGQGLEFLIYFQGNSAPDKSGLPSDRFSAERTGGSVSTLTIQRTQQEDSAVYLCASSLEAGGGQPQHFGDGTRLSIL.

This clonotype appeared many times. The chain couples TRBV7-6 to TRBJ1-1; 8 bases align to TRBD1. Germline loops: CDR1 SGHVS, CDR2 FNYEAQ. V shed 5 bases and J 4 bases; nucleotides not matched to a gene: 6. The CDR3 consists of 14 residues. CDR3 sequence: CASSPTQGATEAFF. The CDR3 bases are TGTGCCAGCAGCCCAACCCAGGGGGCCACTGAAGCTTTCTTT.

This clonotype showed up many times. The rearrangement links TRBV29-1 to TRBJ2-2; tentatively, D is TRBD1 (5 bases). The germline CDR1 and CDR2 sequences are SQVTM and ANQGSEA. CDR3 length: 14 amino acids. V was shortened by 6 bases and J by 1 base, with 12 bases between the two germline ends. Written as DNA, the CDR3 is TGCAGCGTCGTGGGGCAGATGAACACCGGGGAGCTGTTTTTT. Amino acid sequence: CSVVGQMNTGELFF.

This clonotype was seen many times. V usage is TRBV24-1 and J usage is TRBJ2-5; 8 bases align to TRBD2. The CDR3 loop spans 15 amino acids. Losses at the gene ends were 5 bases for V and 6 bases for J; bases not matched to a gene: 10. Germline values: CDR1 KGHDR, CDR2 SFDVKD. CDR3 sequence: CATSGSGGVRQTQYF. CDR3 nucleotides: TGTGCCACCAGTGGTTCGGGGGGGGTTCGACAGACCCAGTACTTC.

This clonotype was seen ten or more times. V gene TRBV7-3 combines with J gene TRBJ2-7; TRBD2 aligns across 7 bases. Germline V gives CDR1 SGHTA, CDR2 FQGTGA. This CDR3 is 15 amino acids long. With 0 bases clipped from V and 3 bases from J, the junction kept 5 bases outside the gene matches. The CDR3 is CASSLTAGDHYEQYF. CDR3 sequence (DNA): TGTGCCAGCAGCTTAACCGCGGGGGACCACTACGAGCAGTACTTC.

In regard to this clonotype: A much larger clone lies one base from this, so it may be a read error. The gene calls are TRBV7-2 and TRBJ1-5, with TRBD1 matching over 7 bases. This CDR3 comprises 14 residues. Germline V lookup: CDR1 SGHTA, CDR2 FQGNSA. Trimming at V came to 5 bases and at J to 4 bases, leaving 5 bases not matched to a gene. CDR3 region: CASSRGQKNQPQHF. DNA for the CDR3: TGTGCCAGCAGCCGGGGACAGAAAAATCAGCCCCAGCATTTT. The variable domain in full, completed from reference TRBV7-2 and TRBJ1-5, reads GAGVSQSPSNKVTEKGKDVELRCDPISGHTALYWYRQSLGQGLEFLIYFQGNSAPDKSGLPSDRFSAERTGGSVSTLTIQRTQQEDSAVYLCASSRGQKNQPQHFGDGTRLSIL.

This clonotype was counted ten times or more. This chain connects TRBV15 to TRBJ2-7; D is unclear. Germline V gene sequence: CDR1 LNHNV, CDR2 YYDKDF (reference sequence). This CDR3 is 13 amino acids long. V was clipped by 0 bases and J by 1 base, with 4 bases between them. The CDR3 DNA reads TGTGCCACCAGCAGAGAACCGTCCTACGAGCAGTACTTC. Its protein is CATSREPSYEQYF.

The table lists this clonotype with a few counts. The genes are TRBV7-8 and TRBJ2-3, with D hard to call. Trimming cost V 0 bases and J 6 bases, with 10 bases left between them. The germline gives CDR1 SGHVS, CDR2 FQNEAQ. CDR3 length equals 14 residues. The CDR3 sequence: CASSLAGLEDTQYF. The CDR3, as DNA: TGTGCCAGCAGCTTAGCCGGTCTGGAGGATACGCAGTATTTT.

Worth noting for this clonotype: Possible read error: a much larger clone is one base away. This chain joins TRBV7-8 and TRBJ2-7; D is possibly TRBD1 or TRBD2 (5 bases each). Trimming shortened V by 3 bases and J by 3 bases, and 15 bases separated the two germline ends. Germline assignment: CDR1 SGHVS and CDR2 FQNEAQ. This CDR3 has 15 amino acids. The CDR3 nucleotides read TGTGCCAGCAGCTTTACCGGGGCTGATCACTACGAGCAGTACTTC. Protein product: CASSFTGADHYEQYF.

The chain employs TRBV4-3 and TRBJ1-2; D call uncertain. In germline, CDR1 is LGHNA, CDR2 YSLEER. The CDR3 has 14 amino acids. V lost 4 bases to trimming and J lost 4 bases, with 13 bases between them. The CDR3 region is CASSPLGWSYGYTF. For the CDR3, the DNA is TGCGCCAGCAGCCCACTAGGGTGGAGCTATGGCTACACCTTC.

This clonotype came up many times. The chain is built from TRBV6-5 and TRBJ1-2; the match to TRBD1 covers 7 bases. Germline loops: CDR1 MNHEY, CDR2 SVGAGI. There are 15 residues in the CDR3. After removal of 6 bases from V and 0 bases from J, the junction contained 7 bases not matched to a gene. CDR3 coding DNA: TGTGCCAGCAGGAGGACAGGAGGGCCTAACTATGGCTACACCTTC. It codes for CASRRTGGPNYGYTF.

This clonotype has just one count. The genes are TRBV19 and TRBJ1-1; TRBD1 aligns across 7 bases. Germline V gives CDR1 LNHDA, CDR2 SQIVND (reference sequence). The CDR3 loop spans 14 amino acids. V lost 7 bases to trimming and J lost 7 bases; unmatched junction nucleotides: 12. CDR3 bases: TGTGCCAGTACCCCTGAAGGACAGGTTTATGAAGCTTTCTTT. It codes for CASTPEGQVYEAFF.

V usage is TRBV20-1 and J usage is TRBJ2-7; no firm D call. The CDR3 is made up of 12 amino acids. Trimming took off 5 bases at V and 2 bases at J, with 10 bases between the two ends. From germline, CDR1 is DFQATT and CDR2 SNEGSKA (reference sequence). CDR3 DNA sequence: TGCAGTGCTTTGGACGTAGCCTACGAGCAGTACTTC. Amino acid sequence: CSALDVAYEQYF.

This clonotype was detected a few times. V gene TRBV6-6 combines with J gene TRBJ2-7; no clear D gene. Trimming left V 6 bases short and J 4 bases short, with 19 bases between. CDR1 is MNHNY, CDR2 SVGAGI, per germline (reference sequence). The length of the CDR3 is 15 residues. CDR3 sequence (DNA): TGTGCCAGCAGAAACGCAGACGGCCGGCTGTACGAGCAGTACTTC. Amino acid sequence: CASRNADGRLYEQYF.

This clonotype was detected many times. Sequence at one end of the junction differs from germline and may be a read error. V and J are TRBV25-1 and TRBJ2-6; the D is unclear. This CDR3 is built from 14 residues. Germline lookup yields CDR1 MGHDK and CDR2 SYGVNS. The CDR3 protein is CASSGGSGANVLTF. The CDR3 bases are TGTGCCAGTAGTGGTGGATCTGGGGCCAACGTCCTGACTTTC. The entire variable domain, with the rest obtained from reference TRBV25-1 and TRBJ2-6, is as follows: EADIYQTPRYLVIGTGKKITLECSQTMGHDKMYWYQQDPGMELHLIHYSYGVNSTEKGDLSSESTVSRIRTEHFPLTLESARPSHTSQYLCASSGGSGANVLTFGAGSRLTVL.

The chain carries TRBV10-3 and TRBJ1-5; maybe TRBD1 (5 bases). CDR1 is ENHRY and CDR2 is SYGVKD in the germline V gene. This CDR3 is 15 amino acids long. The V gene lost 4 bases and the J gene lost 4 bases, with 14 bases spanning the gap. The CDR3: CAISGPDGGNQPQHF. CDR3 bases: TGTGCCATCAGTGGTCCTGACGGGGGAAATCAGCCCCAGCATTTT.

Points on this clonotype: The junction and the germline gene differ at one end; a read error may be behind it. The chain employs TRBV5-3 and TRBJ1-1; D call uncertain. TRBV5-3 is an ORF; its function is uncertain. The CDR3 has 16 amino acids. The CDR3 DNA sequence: TGTGCCAGCAGCCAAGATGTAAGCAGTTTGAACACTGAAGCTCTCTTT. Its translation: CASSQDVSSLNTEALF.

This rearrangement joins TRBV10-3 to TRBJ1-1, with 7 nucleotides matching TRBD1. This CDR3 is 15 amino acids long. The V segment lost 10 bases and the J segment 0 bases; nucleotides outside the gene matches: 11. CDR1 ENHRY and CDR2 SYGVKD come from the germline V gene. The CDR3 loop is CASSPGDSLNTEAFF. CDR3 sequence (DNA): TGTGCCAGCAGCCCCGGGGACAGCTTGAACACTGAAGCTTTCTTT.

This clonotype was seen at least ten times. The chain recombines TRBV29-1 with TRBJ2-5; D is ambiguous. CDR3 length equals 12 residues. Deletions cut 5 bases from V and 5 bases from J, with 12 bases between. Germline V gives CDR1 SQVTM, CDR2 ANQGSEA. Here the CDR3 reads CSVSLMAETQYF. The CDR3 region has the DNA TGCAGCGTTTCCCTCATGGCGGAGACCCAGTACTTC.